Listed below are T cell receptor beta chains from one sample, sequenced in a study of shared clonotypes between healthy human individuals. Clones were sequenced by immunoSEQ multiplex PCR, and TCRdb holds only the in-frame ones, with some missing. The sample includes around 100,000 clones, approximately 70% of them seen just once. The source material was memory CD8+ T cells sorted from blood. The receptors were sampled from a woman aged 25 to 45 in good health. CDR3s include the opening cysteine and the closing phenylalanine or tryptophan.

CASSLLARPYEQYF,TRBV7-9,TRBJ2-7
CSVFLLGEQGNTIYF,TRBV29-1,TRBJ1-3
CASSERLAITGELFF,TRBV6-4,TRBJ2-2
CASSSPLEREYAGELFF,TRBV28,TRBJ2-2
CASSLQGSGANVLTF,TRBV27,TRBJ2-6
CASSLGGSQITDTQYF,TRBV14,TRBJ2-3
CASSLAVSTYEQYF,TRBV5-1,TRBJ2-7
CASSSQGIGELFF,TRBV28,TRBJ2-2
CATRTFTGNTEAFF,TRBV10-2,TRBJ1-1
CASSLGEGTTDTQYF,TRBV11-3,TRBJ2-3
CASSRAVTGELFF,TRBV13,TRBJ2-2
CASSAGQGIQPQHF,TRBV2,TRBJ1-5
CASSSGSTGELFF,TRBV6-1,TRBJ2-2
CASSEQGHSGTEAFF,TRBV9,TRBJ1-1
CASSQVIGTSGYEQYF,TRBV4-1,TRBJ2-7
CASSDSGESGNEQFF,TRBV6-4,TRBJ2-1
CASSQNLEAYEQYF,TRBV6-5,TRBJ2-7
CASSAGTDEKLFF,TRBV9,TRBJ1-4
CSATPQETQYF,TRBV20-1,TRBJ2-5
CASSLGPGANVLTF,TRBV7-9,TRBJ2-6
CASSSGVGPTRGEQYF,TRBV28,TRBJ2-7
CASSDGRSHTGELFF,TRBV6-4,TRBJ2-2
CASTGGPGQPQHF,TRBV25-1,TRBJ1-5
CASRLAGGNPLNEQFF,TRBV4-1,TRBJ2-1
CASSLFGQSYEQYF,TRBV14,TRBJ2-7
CASSLLLGYTEAFF,TRBV7-2,TRBJ1-1
CASSQDLFHRGTQPQHF,TRBV4-1,TRBJ1-5
CASSLGSGSIYEQYF,TRBV11-2,TRBJ2-7
CASSTGRYYEQYF,TRBV7-9,TRBJ2-7
CASSLWVPRFYEQYF,TRBV5-1,TRBJ2-7
CASSLRQDHIPWRTNEKLFF,TRBV28,TRBJ1-4
CASSRLAGDKDTQYF,TRBV6-4,TRBJ2-3
CASSLILSEETQYF,TRBV5-4,TRBJ2-5
CASSQVVRRIHEQFF,TRBV4-1,TRBJ2-1
CASSKRASYEQYF,TRBV27,TRBJ2-7
CASSPGTSGIAEQFF,TRBV11-3,TRBJ2-1
CSVEVYLTGGSTDTQYF,TRBV29-1,TRBJ2-3
CASSPWTGVAEAFF,TRBV19,TRBJ1-1
CASSFSGPKQFF,TRBV11-2,TRBJ2-1
CASRPRTSTPYEQYF,TRBV2,TRBJ2-7
CSVDWGFGDLGTQYF,TRBV29-1,TRBJ2-5
CASSEGGSSYEQYF,TRBV9,TRBJ2-7
CATEAAGQSNQPQHF,TRBV15,TRBJ1-5
CASSDSGTSGSGVNEQFF,TRBV6-4,TRBJ2-1
CASSLPLTGASDSPLHF,TRBV28,TRBJ1-6
CASSLGAWGSLTNEKLFF,TRBV28,TRBJ1-4
CASSFHRTGSSYEQYF,TRBV11-2,TRBJ2-7
CASSLLGIYLCGYTF,TRBV11-3,TRBJ1-2
CASSLEQGGYTEAFF,TRBV7-6,TRBJ1-1
CASSLLGTGPYEQYF,TRBV28,TRBJ2-7
CASTNSGGPLSYNEQFF,TRBV27,TRBJ2-1
CASSLPTSWYEQYF,TRBV7-9,-
CASSSGEQYF,TRBV25-1,TRBJ2-7
CASSHTSGPSNEQFF,TRBV28,TRBJ2-1
CASTEQGTSNQPQHF,TRBV28,TRBJ1-5